Given below is one T cell receptor beta chain in context. Data came from immunoSEQ multiplex PCR; TCRdb stores just in-frame clones and leaves some out. The table records about 170,000 clones, around four fifths of them present only once. The data derive from a study of blood T cell repertoires in COVID-19. V gave up 5 bases and J gave up 5 bases, with 15 bases separating them. The CDR3 is 14 amino acids. Germline CDR1 is SGHTA and CDR2 is FQGTGA. The sequence was obtained from a woman aged 80 or over with COVID-19, enrolled during active disease. The chain couples TRBV7-3 to TRBJ1-1; tentative D call: TRBD1 (6 bases). Sequenced sample: peripheral blood. This chain's CDR3 is CASSPRGGWTEAFF. The CDR3 DNA reads TGTGCCAGCAGCCCTCGGGGGGGCTGGACTGAAGCTTTCTTT.